The source of this T cell receptor (beta chain) is a study of CD8+ T cells in alopecia areata. Notes on the study in general: Because of a solitary nonresponder, the connection of baseline CD8+ expansion to response stays uncertain. For patients receiving tofacitinib, scalp clonality and expanded CD8+ clones among the top 100 significantly decreased.

V lost 2 bases to trimming and J lost 5 bases; unmatched junction nucleotides: 7. In germline, CDR1 is SGHKS, CDR2 YYEKEE (reference sequence). CDR3 size: 16 residues. Extraction of RNA preceded its reverse transcription into cDNA, which served as the sequencing template. Profiling relied on immunoSEQ multiplex PCR, and the TCRdb table lists in-frame clones only, not all of them. The table records around 100,000 clones, 80% to 90% of them present only once. The treatment was: oral pan-JAK inhibitor, 5-10 mg twice daily. Note on this clone: Its target is unknown.

The specimen was CD8+ T cells sorted from blood, collected at approximately week 30, from a patient treated with tofacitinib. The rearrangement links TRBV5-5 to TRBJ1-4; TRBD1 matches at 9 bases. This clonotype was obtained from a human donor with alopecia areata. The chain's CDR3 is CASSLEPGTGNEKLFF. The DNA of the CDR3 is TGTGCCAGCAGCTTAGAGCCCGGGACAGGGAATGAAAAACTGTTTTTT.